These T cell receptor beta chains were read from a single sample in a study of T-cell memory formation after mild COVID-19. TCRdb passed the 5' RACE reads through MiXCR, listing each CDR3 protein once. This table has some 180,000 distinct CDR3 sequences, roughly 13% appearing once. The specimen was PBMCs or a T cell subset sorted from them (not recorded which). The receptor source for this set is a man between 18 and 29 years old who had mild COVID-19 (a few samples of this study predate the infection). Cell type and time point are not known. Each CDR3 is given with its conserved first and last residue. The D gene is left open where the match is weak. Size is omitted from some rows. Given values are once, few, many or a class for expanded clones.

len: 14
d_gene: TRBD1
j_gene: TRBJ2-3
v_gene: TRBV7-2
abundance: few
CDR3aa: CASSLVSGGDTQYF
CDR3nt: TGTGCCAGCAGCTTAGTGTCAGGGGGCGATACGCAGTATTTT

len: 15
d_gene: -
j_gene: TRBJ2-3
v_gene: TRBV6-5
abundance: -
CDR3aa: CASSYSGASTDTQYF
CDR3nt: TGTGCCAGCAGTTACTCGGGGGCCAGCACAGATACGCAGTATTTT

len: 14
d_gene: -
j_gene: TRBJ2-3
v_gene: TRBV18
abundance: -
CDR3aa: CASSTVGAVDTQYF
CDR3nt: TGTGCCAGCTCTACCGTCGGTGCTGTTGATACGCAGTATTTT

len: 15
d_gene: -
j_gene: TRBJ2-6
v_gene: TRBV25-1
abundance: -
CDR3aa: CASSEVGSGANVLTF
CDR3nt: TGTGCCAGCAGTGAAGTAGGATCTGGGGCCAACGTCCTGACTTTC

len: 11
d_gene: -
j_gene: TRBJ2-1
v_gene: TRBV6-5
abundance: -
CDR3aa: CASSAGTEQFF
CDR3nt: TGTGCCAGCAGCGCCGGGACAGAGCAGTTCTTC

len: 15
d_gene: -
j_gene: TRBJ2-3
v_gene: TRBV9
abundance: many
CDR3aa: CASSVEGKRTDTQYF
CDR3nt: TGTGCCAGCAGCGTAGAAGGGAAACGCACAGATACGCAGTATTTT

len: 14
d_gene: TRBD1
j_gene: TRBJ1-2
v_gene: TRBV4-3
abundance: few
CDR3aa: CASSQAGTGRGYTF
CDR3nt: TGCGCCAGCAGCCAAGCCGGGACAGGGCGAGGCTACACCTTC

len: 15
d_gene: -
j_gene: TRBJ1-6
v_gene: TRBV2
abundance: few
CDR3aa: CASSEASGGNSPLHF
CDR3nt: TGTGCCAGCAGTGAAGCGTCGGGGGGTAATTCACCCCTCCACTTT

len: 14
d_gene: TRBD2
j_gene: TRBJ2-1
v_gene: TRBV19
abundance: few
CDR3aa: CASSGLAGDNEQFF
CDR3nt: TGTGCCAGTAGTGGGCTAGCGGGGGACAATGAGCAGTTCTTC

len: 12
d_gene: -
j_gene: TRBJ2-5
v_gene: TRBV29-1
abundance: few
CDR3aa: CSVDRGGETQYF
CDR3nt: TGCAGCGTTGATCGAGGGGGAGAGACCCAGTACTTC

len: 13
d_gene: -
j_gene: TRBJ1-2
v_gene: TRBV7-2
abundance: few
CDR3aa: CASSFSLYDGYTF
CDR3nt: TGTGCCAGCAGCTTTTCCCTATACGATGGCTACACCTTC

len: 16
d_gene: -
j_gene: TRBJ2-1
v_gene: TRBV5-1
abundance: -
CDR3aa: CASSLAGNPSYNEQFF
CDR3nt: TGCGCCAGCAGCTTGGCCGGGAACCCATCCTACAATGAGCAGTTCTTC

len: 15
d_gene: -
j_gene: TRBJ2-1
v_gene: TRBV5-8
abundance: many
CDR3aa: CASSRLGSSYNEQFF
CDR3nt: TGTGCCAGCAGCCGCCTAGGGAGCTCCTACAATGAGCAGTTCTTC

len: 12
d_gene: -
j_gene: TRBJ2-1
v_gene: TRBV4-2
abundance: many
CDR3aa: CASSQDPDEQFF
CDR3nt: TGTGCCAGCAGCCAAGATCCCGATGAGCAGTTCTTC

len: 15
d_gene: -
j_gene: TRBJ1-3
v_gene: TRBV5-1
abundance: -
CDR3aa: CASRPGSTSGNTIYF
CDR3nt: TGCGCCAGCAGACCAGGGAGTACCTCTGGAAACACCATATATTTT

len: 12
d_gene: -
j_gene: TRBJ1-1
v_gene: TRBV20-1
abundance: few
CDR3aa: CSAKRMNTEAFF
CDR3nt: TGCAGTGCTAAGAGGATGAACACTGAAGCTTTCTTT

len: 13
d_gene: -
j_gene: TRBJ1-5
v_gene: TRBV11-2
abundance: -
CDR3aa: CASSQGWDQPQHF
CDR3nt: TGTGCCAGCAGCCAGGGTTGGGATCAGCCCCAGCATTTT

len: 14
d_gene: TRBD1
j_gene: TRBJ2-7
v_gene: TRBV7-2
abundance: -
CDR3aa: CASSLQRGPHEQYF
CDR3nt: TGTGCCAGCAGCTTACAGAGGGGGCCCCACGAGCAGTACTTC

len: 15
d_gene: -
j_gene: TRBJ1-2
v_gene: TRBV4-2
abundance: -
CDR3aa: CASSHAGPPTPGYTF
CDR3nt: TGTGCCAGCAGCCACGCCGGACCGCCGACCCCTGGCTACACCTTC

len: 12
d_gene: TRBD1
j_gene: TRBJ1-2
v_gene: TRBV12-3/TRBV12-4
abundance: few
CDR3aa: CASTQGAGPSTF
CDR3nt: TGTGCCAGCACCCAGGGGGCAGGGCCTTCCACCTTC

len: 10
d_gene: -
j_gene: TRBJ2-5
v_gene: TRBV20-1
abundance: few
CDR3aa: CSALWETQYF
CDR3nt: TGCAGTGCTCTTTGGGAGACCCAGTACTTC

len: 14
d_gene: TRBD1
j_gene: TRBJ2-5
v_gene: TRBV20-1
abundance: -
CDR3aa: CSARVPGGLETQYF
CDR3nt: TGCAGTGCTAGAGTTCCAGGGGGCCTTGAGACCCAGTACTTC

len: 11
d_gene: -
j_gene: TRBJ2-5
v_gene: TRBV5-1
abundance: many
CDR3aa: CASSDQETQYF
CDR3nt: TGCGCCAGCAGCGACCAAGAGACCCAGTACTTC

len: 15
d_gene: TRBD1
j_gene: TRBJ2-2
v_gene: TRBV5-1
abundance: few
CDR3aa: CASSLVQGSTGELFF
CDR3nt: TGCGCCAGCAGCTTGGTACAGGGGAGCACCGGGGAGCTGTTTTTT

len: 12
d_gene: -
j_gene: TRBJ2-1
v_gene: TRBV7-9
abundance: few
CDR3aa: CASSLVDYEQFF
CDR3nt: TGTGCCAGCAGCTTAGTCGACTATGAGCAGTTCTTC

len: 14
d_gene: -
j_gene: TRBJ1-2
v_gene: TRBV5-6
abundance: few
CDR3aa: CASSSPGRGRGYTF
CDR3nt: TGTGCCAGCAGCTCCCCGGGCAGGGGACGCGGCTACACCTTC

len: 13
d_gene: TRBD1
j_gene: TRBJ1-1
v_gene: TRBV7-6
abundance: few
CDR3aa: CASSLWHRGLAFF
CDR3nt: TGTGCCAGCAGCTTATGGCACAGGGGGCTTGCTTTCTTT

len: 16
d_gene: -
j_gene: TRBJ2-7
v_gene: TRBV4-1
abundance: few
CDR3aa: CASSQYPAGGSYEQYF
CDR3nt: TGCGCCAGCAGCCAATACCCTGCCGGAGGCTCCTACGAGCAGTACTTC

len: 12
d_gene: TRBD1
j_gene: TRBJ2-7
v_gene: TRBV18
abundance: -
CDR3aa: CAGGQGRNEQYF
CDR3nt: TGTGCCGGAGGACAGGGTAGGAACGAGCAGTACTTC

len: 13
d_gene: -
j_gene: TRBJ1-1
v_gene: TRBV2
abundance: few
CDR3aa: CASSEMPNTEAFF
CDR3nt: TGTGCCAGCAGTGAAATGCCGAACACTGAAGCTTTCTTT

len: 15
d_gene: TRBD1
j_gene: TRBJ1-1
v_gene: TRBV5-1
abundance: few
CDR3aa: CASSRDRGSVTEAFF
CDR3nt: TGCGCCAGCAGCAGGGACAGGGGGTCGGTCACTGAAGCTTTCTTT

len: 16
d_gene: -
j_gene: TRBJ2-3
v_gene: TRBV3-1
abundance: -
CDR3aa: CASSQEDRTLTDTQYF
CDR3nt: TGTGCCAGCAGCCAAGAAGACAGGACCCTGACAGATACGCAGTATTTT

len: 15
d_gene: TRBD1
j_gene: TRBJ1-2
v_gene: TRBV7-3
abundance: few
CDR3aa: CASSPGTADNYGYTF
CDR3nt: TGTGCCAGCAGCCCCGGGACAGCGGATAACTATGGCTACACCTTC

len: 15
d_gene: -
j_gene: TRBJ1-3
v_gene: TRBV9
abundance: -
CDR3aa: CASSVDTDSGNTIYF
CDR3nt: TGTGCCAGCAGCGTAGATACAGACTCTGGAAACACCATATATTTT

len: 17
d_gene: TRBD1
j_gene: TRBJ2-3
v_gene: TRBV7-2
abundance: -
CDR3aa: CASSNSWDSPLPDTQYF
CDR3nt: TGTGCCAGCAGCAACAGTTGGGACAGCCCTTTACCCGATACGCAGTATTTT

len: 17
d_gene: TRBD2
j_gene: TRBJ2-6
v_gene: TRBV29-1
abundance: few
CDR3aa: CSVGGEGSLSGANVLTF
CDR3nt: TGCAGCGTTGGGGGGGAGGGCTCCCTCTCTGGGGCCAACGTCCTGACTTTC

len: 14
d_gene: TRBD1
j_gene: TRBJ1-1
v_gene: TRBV12-3/TRBV12-4
abundance: -
CDR3aa: CASREGQMNTEAFF
CDR3nt: TGTGCCAGCAGGGAGGGACAGATGAACACTGAAGCTTTCTTT